This T cell receptor (beta chain) was identified during a study of vaccination effects on CD4 cells after COVID-19. Study observations and caveats: Early post-infection timepoints were absent, and convalescent patients were few.

Profiling relied on immunoSEQ multiplex PCR, and the TCRdb table lists in-frame clones only, not all of them. The sample includes approximately 26,000 clones, roughly 71% of them seen just once. Looked up from germline, CDR1 is LNHDA and CDR2 is SQIVND (reference sequence). CDR3 length equals 15 residues. The trim removed 4 bases at V and 3 bases at J, leaving 8 bases unmatched. On this clone: The target antigen is unknown.

CD4+ T cells specific for antigen were expanded with viral peptide pools by the ViraFEST assay before sequencing. Culture proceeded for more than 8 days, and CD4+ T cells were then isolated. PCR-confirmed SARS-CoV-2 infection occurred in the person between March and December 2020. Each well held 1.5 million to 2 million PBMC cultured with approximately 9.6 ug/ml peptides and roughly 10 IU/ml IL-2. A half-medium replacement with IL-2 medium was carried out on days 3 and 7. This sequence originates from a human donor who had a prior SARS-CoV-2 infection. The rearrangement uses TRBV19 and TRBJ2-7; TRBD2 aligns across 8 bases. The source material was CD4+ T cells from PBMCs cultured with SARS-CoV-2 spike peptides, sampled before COVID-19 vaccination. The CDR3 protein is CASSNKRGQVYEQYF. CDR3 in DNA: TGTGCCAGTAGTAATAAGCGGGGGCAGGTCTACGAGCAGTACTTC. Combining the CDR3 with reference TRBV19 and TRBJ2-7 gives the whole variable domain DGGITQSPKYLFRKEGQNVTLSCEQNLNHDAMYWYRQDPGQGLRLIYYSQIVNDFQKGDIAEGYSVSREKKESFPLTVTSAQKNPTAFYLCASSNKRGQVYEQYFGPGTRLTVT.